These 30 T cell receptor beta chains were all obtained from the same sample, sequenced in a study of post-analysis software for immune sequencing data. The study's findings and limits: The five TRBV segments detected at higher frequency in patients than in controls included TRBV5-6, TRBV5-1 and TRBV20-1.

What these receptors recognize is not known. The TCR beta cDNA libraries carried unique molecular identifiers. TCRdb re-analysed the PCR reads in MiXCR, keeping a single row per CDR3 protein. The profile shows approximately 150,000 distinct CDR3 sequences, 30% of them singletons. Material: blood. These receptors came from a girl aged 5 to 17 with multiple sclerosis.

The table lists this clonotype with a count of one. A single base separates this from a much larger clone, so it may be a read error. The chain uses TRBV29-1 and TRBJ2-5, with TRBD1 matching over 9 bases. Trimming at V came to 4 bases and at J to 11 bases, leaving 2 bases not matched to a gene. Germline V gene lookup returns CDR1 SQVTM and CDR2 ANQGSEA. The CDR3 is made up of 10 amino acids. Here the CDR3 reads CSVGQGGQYF. The DNA for the CDR3 is TGCAGCGTTGGACAGGGGGGGCAGTACTTC.

The rearrangement uses TRBV20-1 and TRBJ1-5; no reliable D call. The V gene's germline CDR1 is DFQATT and CDR2 SNEGSKA (reference sequence). The CDR3 loop spans 16 amino acids. Trimming pared 4 bases from V and 0 bases from J, leaving 16 bases between. The CDR3 protein is CSAIIGGVGSNQPQHF. The DNA of the CDR3 is TGCAGTGCTATAATTGGCGGGGTCGGTAGCAATCAGCCCCAGCATTTT.

Remarks on this clonotype: One end of the junction varies from germline; a read error may be responsible. The J gene is TRBJ2-2, the V gene TRBV7-7; D perhaps matches TRBD1 (6 bases). Germline CDR1 SSHAT, CDR2 FNYEAQ (reference sequence). This CDR3 is 15 amino acids long. This CDR3 reads CASSSAGTNTGELFF. The CDR3 nucleotides are TGTGCTAGCAGCAGCGCCGGGACAAACACCGGGGAGCTGTTTTTT.

This clonotype was recorded a few times. The chain couples TRBV20-1 to TRBJ2-7; D remains ambiguous. The CDR3 consists of 14 residues. Deletions cut 1 base from V and 5 bases from J, with 15 bases between. Germline-derived CDR1 and CDR2 are DFQATT and SNEGSKA (reference sequence). CDR3 bases: TGCAGTGCTAGAGTAACTCCAGAAGTAGACGAGCAGTACTTC. It specifies CSARVTPEVDEQYF.

This clonotype was found a few times. V is TRBV5-1 and J is TRBJ1-1, with 8 bases matching TRBD1. Trimming removed 0 bases from V and 1 base from J; junction bases left unmatched: 5. The CDR3 runs to 16 residues. Germline V CDR1 and CDR2: SGHRS, YFSETQ. In DNA, the CDR3 is TGCGCCAGCAGCTTGGTGGCAGGGGGCTGGAACACTGAAGCTTTCTTT. Translating it yields CASSLVAGGWNTEAFF.

This clonotype was recorded many times. The rearrangement joins TRBV12-3 or TRBV12-4 to TRBJ1-2, with D possibly being TRBD1 (6 bases). V dropped 5 bases and J dropped 5 bases, with 18 bases sitting between them. The CDR3 covers 15 residues. The CDR3 nucleotides are TGTGCCAGCAGTCCATCCGGGTTAGGGGGGTATGGCTACACCTTC. Translating gives CASSPSGLGGYGYTF.

Concerning this clonotype: A much more abundant neighbour one base away suggests this may be a read error. This chain uses TRBV29-1 with TRBJ2-5, with a possible D match to TRBD2 (6 bases). The end of the DNA aligns better with TRBJ2-7, so the J call may be wrong. The germline V gene encodes CDR1 SQVTM and CDR2 ANQGSEA. The CDR3 is 12 residues long. For the CDR3, the DNA is TGCAGCGTTGGGGGAGGTGTCTGCGAGCAGTACTTC. This translates into CSVGGGVCEQYF.

This clonotype was picked up many times. The chain carries TRBV7-9 and TRBJ2-7; D remains unclear. The CDR3 spans 12 residues. V was clipped by 1 base and J by 6 bases, with 7 bases between them. Germline CDR1 SEHNR, CDR2 FQNEAQ (reference sequence). The CDR3 is CASSLVTPEQYF. DNA for the CDR3: TGTGCCAGCAGCTTAGTGACTCCCGAGCAGTACTTC. The complete variable domain, with remaining parts taken from reference TRBV7-9 and TRBJ2-7, reads DTGVSQNPRHKITKRGQNVTFRCDPISEHNRLYWYRQTLGQGPEFLTYFQNEAQLEKSRLLSDRFSAERPKGSFSTLEIQRTEQGDSAMYLCASSLVTPEQYFGPGTRLTVT.

V usage is TRBV29-1 and J usage is TRBJ1-2; tentative D call: TRBD1 (6 bases). V was trimmed by 5 bases and J by 1 base, leaving 14 bases between them. Germline V gene sequence: CDR1 SQVTM, CDR2 ANQGSEA. This CDR3 contains 14 residues. Here the CDR3 DNA reads TGCAGCGTTTGGGGGTTGGACAGTAACTATGGCTACACCTTC. It translates to CSVWGLDSNYGYTF.

As to this clonotype: Just one base apart from a much larger clone, this may be a read error. The chain carries TRBV12-3 or TRBV12-4 and TRBJ2-4; D is possibly TRBD2 (5 bases). The CDR3 has 13 residues. In nucleotides, the CDR3 is TGTGCCAGCGGGGAGTGGACCAAAAGCATTCAGTACTTC. Translating it yields CASGEWTKSIQYF.

This clonotype was seen a single time. The CDR3 protein is CATLDTMDPTGANVLTF. As DNA, the CDR3 is TGTGCCACTTTGGATACCATGGACCCAACTGGGGCCAACGTCCTGACTTTC. V gene TRBV25-1 combines with J gene TRBJ2-6; no firm D call. The CDR3 is made up of 17 amino acids. The germline CDR1 and CDR2 sequences are MGHDK and SYGVNS. V lost 10 bases and J lost 2, with 21 bases in between.

The chain uses TRBV20-1 and TRBJ2-5; TRBD2 matches 13 bases. Germline CDR1 DFQATT, CDR2 SNEGSKA (reference sequence). This CDR3 has 15 amino acids. J gave up 5 bases and V 3 bases, and 6 bases lay outside the gene matches. Written as DNA, the CDR3 is TGCAGTGCTAGTACGACTAGCGGGAGGAGGGAGACCCAGTACTTC. As protein: CSASTTSGRRETQYF.

This clonotype was counted many times. The chain carries TRBV20-1 and TRBJ2-1, with D perhaps TRBD2 (5 bases). The germline V gene encodes CDR1 DFQATT and CDR2 SNEGSKA (reference sequence). V was trimmed by 3 bases and J by 0 bases, leaving 9 bases between them. This CDR3 comprises 14 residues. As DNA, the CDR3 is TGCAGTGCTAGGCGGGCGGGCTCCTACAATGAGCAGTTCTTC. Amino acid sequence: CSARRAGSYNEQFF.

With regard to this clonotype: A read error may be the cause here, since a much bigger clone is one base away. The chain employs TRBV27 and TRBJ1-4; D perhaps matches TRBD1 (6 bases). There are 14 residues in the CDR3. Germline V lookup: CDR1 MNHEY, CDR2 SMNVEV (reference sequence). Trimming took off 4 bases at V and 3 bases at J, with 9 bases between the two ends. DNA for the CDR3: TGTGCCAGCAGTTGCAGGACAGCTAATGAAAAACTGTTTTTT. Translated, it gives CASSCRTANEKLFF.

The V call is TRBV18, the J call TRBJ1-2, with D possibly being TRBD1 (5 bases). Deletions cut 5 bases from V and 11 bases from J, with 15 bases between. The CDR3 has 12 amino acids. Germline V gene sequence: CDR1 KGHSH, CDR2 LQKENI. The CDR3 nucleotides read TGTGCCAGCTCATCTGACAGCATGGGATACACCTTC. Translation gives CASSSDSMGYTF.

The V gene is TRBV9, the J gene TRBJ2-5, with D perhaps assigned TRBD1 or TRBD2 (5 bases each). Germline CDR1 SGDLS, CDR2 YYNGEE. Trimming removed 3 bases from V and 9 bases from J, with 21 bases in between. CDR3 length equals 15 residues. In DNA, the CDR3 is TGTGCCAGCAGCGAATCCGGGACGGACCTCGAGGCCCAGTACTTC. Protein product: CASSESGTDLEAQYF.

This clonotype occurred many times. The V gene is TRBV7-3, the J gene TRBJ2-7; 12 bases fit TRBD2. Germline V CDR1 and CDR2: SGHTA, FQGTGA. This CDR3 contains 16 residues. After removal of 3 bases from V and 3 bases from J, the junction contained 6 bases not matched to a gene. The CDR3 DNA reads as TGTGCCAGCAGCTTGGGGACTAGCGGGCGCCGCTACGAGCAGTACTTC. Amino acids: CASSLGTSGRRYEQYF.

This clonotype appeared a few times. The gene calls are TRBV29-1 and TRBJ2-7; 7 nucleotides agree with TRBD2. V dropped 8 bases and J dropped 4; count of bases not matched to a gene: 11. The CDR3 sequence is 13 residues long. Germline CDR1 is SQVTM and CDR2 is ANQGSEA. The chain's CDR3 is CSHPNGGIYEQYF. CDR3 DNA sequence: TGCAGCCACCCAAACGGGGGGATTTACGAGCAGTACTTC.

This clonotype was detected many times. The rearrangement links TRBV5-1 to TRBJ2-7; tentatively, D is TRBD1 (6 bases). CDR1 and CDR2 from the germline V gene are SGHRS and YFSETQ. V lost 2 bases and J lost 3, with 27 bases in between. CDR3 length: 19 amino acids. CDR3 DNA sequence: TGCGCCAGCAGCTTCCGAGAAAGACAGGATCCTATCTACGTCTACGAGCAGTACTTC. Its protein product is CASSFRERQDPIYVYEQYF.

The CDR3 loop is CASSFTTAGQVIHSNQPQHF. The DNA of the CDR3 is TGTGCCAGCAGCTTCACCACAGCGGGACAGGTGATCCATAGCAATCAGCCCCAGCATTTT. The rearrangement uses TRBV28 and TRBJ1-5; 8 bases map to TRBD1. CDR3 length equals 20 residues. Germline CDR1 reads MDHEN; CDR2 reads SYDVKM. V shed 6 bases, J shed 0 bases, and the junction held 19 bases outside the gene matches. Drawing the rest from reference TRBV28 and TRBJ1-5, the complete variable domain is DVKVTQSSRYLVKRTGEKVFLECVQDMDHENMFWYRQDPGLGLRLIYFSYDVKMKEKGDIPEGYSVSREKKERFSLILESASTNQTSMYLCASSFTTAGQVIHSNQPQHFGDGTRLSIL.

This clonotype appeared many times. The chain has TRBV6-5 and TRBJ1-2, with D hard to call. This CDR3 comprises 15 residues. Trimming left V 4 bases short and J 6 bases short, with 18 bases between. Germline loops: CDR1 MNHEY, CDR2 SVGAGI. The chain's CDR3 is CASSLVGSKNDGYTF. CDR3 DNA sequence: TGTGCCAGCAGTTTGGTAGGCTCCAAGAACGATGGCTACACCTTC.

This clonotype was recorded at least ten times. V and J are TRBV11-3 and TRBJ2-7; D remains unclear. The V gene's germline CDR1 is SGHNT and CDR2 YENEEA. The CDR3 has 13 residues. V was shortened by 7 bases and J by 3 bases, with 13 bases between the two germline ends. CDR3: CASIFSKSYEQYF. The CDR3 DNA reads as TGTGCCAGCATCTTCTCAAAGAGCTACGAGCAGTACTTC.

The V and J genes are TRBV12-3 or TRBV12-4 and TRBJ2-5; 7 bases fit TRBD2. The CDR3 has 13 residues. The V segment lost 3 bases and the J segment 11 bases; nucleotides outside the gene matches: 9. CDR3 residues: CASSFAQRGEQYF. CDR3 sequence (DNA): TGTGCCAGCAGTTTCGCCCAGCGGGGTGAGCAGTACTTC.

In its sample, this clonotype was seen many times. The chain is built from TRBV10-3 and TRBJ2-1; 14 bases agree with TRBD2. V was clipped by 4 bases and J by 6 bases; unmatched bases: 11. This CDR3 is 18 amino acids long. Germline CDR1 and CDR2: ENHRY and SYGVKD. The CDR3 sequence: CAISGQGTSGSLVNEQFF. The CDR3 bases are TGTGCCATCAGTGGACAAGGGACTAGCGGGAGTCTAGTCAATGAGCAGTTCTTC.

The chain links TRBV4-1 to TRBJ2-1; TRBD2 agrees at 10 bases. Germline lookup yields CDR1 MGHRA and CDR2 YSYEKL. CDR3 length: 16 residues. V lost 1 base and J lost 8; bases outside the gene matches: 8. The CDR3: CASSQGRLAGDDEQFF. DNA for the CDR3: TGCGCCAGCAGCCAAGGTAGGCTAGCGGGAGACGATGAGCAGTTCTTC.

J is TRBJ2-1 and V is TRBV11-3, with 9 nucleotides matching TRBD2. Trimming took 1 base from V and 2 from J; bases not matched to a gene: 0. CDR3 length equals 15 residues. Germline lookup yields CDR1 SGHNT and CDR2 YENEEA. CDR3: CASSLGLAAYNEQFF. The CDR3 bases are TGTGCCAGCAGCTTAGGACTAGCGGCCTACAATGAGCAGTTCTTC. Drawing the rest from reference TRBV11-3 and TRBJ2-1, the complete variable domain is EAGVVQSPRYKIIEKKQPVAFWCNPISGHNTLYWYLQNLGQGPELLIRYENEEAVDDSQLPKDRFSAERLKGVDSTLKIQPAELGDSAVYLCASSLGLAAYNEQFFGPGTRLTVL.

Points on this clonotype: The junction departs from germline at one end; a sequencing error may be responsible. The chain employs TRBV12-3 or TRBV12-4 and TRBJ1-2; D gene unclear. The length of the CDR3 is 16 residues. The CDR3 DNA reads TGTGCCGGCAGGCCCAGCGGGGATTTATTAGGTGGTGGCTACACCTTC. Its translation: CAGRPSGDLLGGGYTF.

This clonotype was found once. The chain links TRBV5-1 to TRBJ2-1; 12 nucleotides align to TRBD2. The CDR3 spans 15 residues. V trimming: 4 bases; J trimming: 7 bases; junction bases outside the gene matches: 6. CDR1 is SGHRS, CDR2 YFSETQ, per germline. CDR3 sequence reads: CASSPGTSGWNEQFF. Here the CDR3 DNA reads TGCGCCAGCAGCCCCGGGACTAGCGGGTGGAATGAGCAGTTCTTC.

CDR3 sequence (DNA): TGTGCCAGCAGCTTAGATGGGAGTGGCCAGTACTTC. This gives the protein CASSLDGSGQYF. This sequence joins TRBV7-9 and TRBJ2-5, with TRBD2 as a possible D gene (5 bases). Germline values: CDR1 SEHNR, CDR2 FQNEAQ (reference sequence). With 1 base removed from V and 10 bases from J, the gap between germline ends came to 10 bases. The CDR3 contains 12 residues.

This clonotype was observed at least ten times. The chain has TRBV12-3 or TRBV12-4 and TRBJ2-2; the D gene is possibly TRBD1 (7 bases). The V and J ends lost 2 bases and 5 bases respectively, with 15 bases between them. The CDR3 totals 16 residues. The CDR3 is CASSLLQGGPTGELFF. CDR3 DNA sequence: TGTGCCAGCAGTTTACTCCAGGGGGGCCCTACCGGGGAGCTGTTTTTT.